These 25 T cell receptor beta chains originate from one sample sequenced in a study of shared clonotypes between healthy human individuals. Assay used: immunoSEQ multiplex PCR; TCRdb lists only in-frame clones, some missing. The table has approximately 980,000 clones, more than 75% seen once. The sample consisted of memory CD4+ T cells sorted from blood. Subset denoted: CD45RA-negative fraction. These receptors were taken from a man younger than 35 in good health.

This chain links TRBV5-4 with TRBJ2-5; D possibly uses TRBD1 or TRBD2 (5 bases each). This CDR3 is built from 14 residues. CDR1 is SGHNT, CDR2 YYREEE, per germline (reference sequence). V lost 10 bases and J lost 2, with 18 bases in between. In DNA, the CDR3 is TGTGCCTCACGCCGGGGCAGCGCGCAAGAGACCCAGTACTTC. Amino acids: CASRRGSAQETQYF.

This clone appeared a single time. V gene TRBV7-2 combines with J gene TRBJ2-7; D perhaps matches TRBD1 (5 bases). V was shortened by 3 bases and J by 6 bases, with 12 bases between the two germline ends. The CDR3 extends over 13 amino acids. The germline V gene encodes CDR1 SGHTA and CDR2 FQGNSA. In nucleotides, the CDR3 is TGTGCCAGCAGCTTTGGTCCAGGGTTCGAGCAGTACTTC. This sequence encodes CASSFGPGFEQYF.

The rearrangement uses TRBV15 and TRBJ1-4; the match to TRBD1 covers 8 bases. This CDR3 has 12 amino acids. V lost 4 bases to trimming and J lost 11 bases; unmatched junction nucleotides: 3. Germline assignment: CDR1 LNHNV and CDR2 YYDKDF (reference sequence). The CDR3 loop is CATSTYRGKLFF. The CDR3 DNA follows: TGTGCCACCAGCACTTACAGGGGGAAACTGTTTTTT.

This rearrangement joins TRBV6-4 to TRBJ2-3; D may be TRBD1 (5 bases). Germline V CDR1 and CDR2: MRHNA, SNTAGT. The V gene lost 2 bases and the J gene lost 2 bases, with 14 bases spanning the gap. The CDR3 sequence is 16 residues long. In DNA form, the CDR3 reads TGTGCCAGCAGTGACCAGGGCGGCAGTCCCACAGATACGCAGTATTTT. This codes for CASSDQGGSPTDTQYF.

The chain employs TRBV5-1 and TRBJ1-4; D gene unclear. Germline assignment: CDR1 SGHRS and CDR2 YFSETQ. The CDR3 has 14 amino acids. V was clipped by 0 bases and J by 8 bases, with 11 bases between them. This CDR3 reads CASSLDWSAEKLFF. As DNA, the CDR3 is TGCGCCAGCAGCTTGGACTGGTCGGCGGAAAAACTGTTTTTT. Full variable domain (outside the CDR3, taken from reference TRBV5-1 and TRBJ1-4): KAGVTQTPRYLIKTRGQQVTLSCSPISGHRSVSWYQQTPGQGLQFLFEYFSETQRNKGNFPGRFSGRQFSNSRSEMNVSTLELGDSALYLCASSLDWSAEKLFFGSGTQLSVL.

Note on this clone: Since a much larger clone is just one base distant, this may be a read error. This sample also contains other DNA sequences that code for the same CDR3. The chain uses TRBV28 and TRBJ2-5; D is possibly TRBD1 or TRBD2 (6 bases each). V was clipped by 5 bases and J by 4 bases, with 26 bases between them. Germline V gene data show CDR1 as MDHEN and CDR2 as SYDVKM. The CDR3 covers 18 residues. The CDR3 loop reads CASSPSVGLGTSSETQYF. CDR3 coding DNA: TGTGCCAGCAGTCCGTCAGTGGGACTGGGGACATCCTCAGAGACCCAGTACTTC.

This rearrangement joins TRBV18 to TRBJ1-1, with 8 bases lining up with TRBD1. J lost 0 bases, V lost 5 bases, and 11 bases had no gene match. The V gene's germline CDR1 is KGHSH and CDR2 LQKENI. The CDR3 is 17 amino acids. CDR3 protein: CASSSYPGQEMNTEAFF. The CDR3 nucleotides read TGTGCCAGCTCATCCTACCCGGGACAGGAGATGAACACTGAAGCTTTCTTT.

The rearrangement joins TRBV7-2 to TRBJ1-6; 7 bases match TRBD1. Germline V gene sequence: CDR1 SGHTA, CDR2 FQGNSA. J was trimmed by 4 bases and V by 5 bases; bases with no gene match: 2. CDR3 length: 14 residues. The CDR3 is CASSRQGYNSPLHF. CDR3 DNA sequence: TGTGCCAGCAGCCGACAGGGATATAATTCACCCCTCCACTTT.

The rearrangement links TRBV7-9 to TRBJ2-1; possibly TRBD2 for D (6 bases). The V and J ends lost 6 bases and 0 bases respectively, with 12 bases between them. The CDR3 runs 15 residues. The germline V gene has CDR1 SEHNR and CDR2 FQNEAQ (reference sequence). The chain's CDR3 is CASSPLAFSYNEQFF. CDR3 sequence (DNA): TGTGCCAGCAGTCCCCTAGCGTTCTCCTACAATGAGCAGTTCTTC.

This chain joins TRBV4-3 and TRBJ1-1; 11 nucleotides line up with TRBD1. With 0 bases clipped from V and 2 bases from J, the junction kept 8 bases outside the gene matches. CDR3 size: 18 residues. CDR1 and CDR2 from the germline V gene are LGHNA and YSLEER. The CDR3 region is CASSQDPGTGGYNTEAFF. Here the CDR3 DNA reads TGCGCCAGCAGCCAAGATCCCGGGACAGGGGGATATAACACTGAAGCTTTCTTT.

The rearrangement uses TRBV14 and TRBJ1-1; D is possibly TRBD1 (5 bases). The CDR3 spans 13 residues. The germline V and J ends were trimmed by 3 bases and 7 bases, with 12 bases remaining between them. Germline CDR1 and CDR2: SGHDN and FVKESK. This chain's CDR3 is CASSQGPRYEAFF. In DNA form, the CDR3 reads TGTGCCAGCAGCCAGGGGCCTCGTTATGAAGCTTTCTTT.

To note about this clone: Additional DNA sequences in this sample encode the identical CDR3. The rearrangement uses TRBV4-3 and TRBJ1-4; possibly TRBD1 for D (5 bases). The CDR3 is 14 amino acids. The V gene's germline CDR1 is LGHNA and CDR2 YSLEER. V was cut by 1 base and J by 4 bases, with 7 bases left in between. The CDR3 bases are TGCGCCAGCAGCCAAGGGCAGGGTAATGAAAAACTGTTTTTT. This sequence encodes CASSQGQGNEKLFF.

Regarding this clone: This may come from a read error, since a much larger clone is one base off. This CDR3 is also generated by other DNA sequences in the sample. This rearrangement joins TRBV18 to TRBJ1-1; 7 positions agree with TRBD1. With V trimmed by 6 bases and J by 0 bases, 1 base remained unmatched. Germline V CDR1 and CDR2: KGHSH, LQKENI. The CDR3 length is 13 residues. DNA for the CDR3: TGTGCCAGCTCCGGACAGGTGAACACTGAAGCTTTCTTT. Encoded protein: CASSGQVNTEAFF. The full variable domain, in which reference TRBV18 and TRBJ1-1 provide the parts outside the CDR3, is NAGVMQNPRHLVRRRGQEARLRCSPMKGHSHVYWYRQLPEEGLKFMVYLQKENIIDESGMPKERFSAEFPKEGPSILRIQQVVRGDSAAYFCASSGQVNTEAFFGQGTRLTVV.

There are a few counts of this clone. The chain combines TRBV6-1 with TRBJ1-1; 7 bases are shared with TRBD1. The V segment lost 1 base and the J segment 5 bases; nucleotides outside the gene matches: 13. Germline V gene data show CDR1 as MNHNS and CDR2 as SASEGT. The CDR3 is made up of 17 amino acids. Here the CDR3 reads CASSEGGKGASGTEAFF. For the CDR3, the DNA is TGTGCCAGCAGTGAAGGGGGAAAGGGGGCGTCTGGGACTGAAGCTTTCTTT.

V gene TRBV7-2 combines with J gene TRBJ1-5, with 7 bases matching TRBD1. The germline gives CDR1 SGHTA, CDR2 FQGNSA. The V segment lost 4 bases and the J segment 6 bases; nucleotides outside the gene matches: 9. CDR3 length: 15 residues. The CDR3 nucleotides are TGTGCCAGCAGCTCGGGACAGACTAGCTCTCAGCCCCAGCATTTT. This gives the protein CASSSGQTSSQPQHF.

The genes are TRBV7-9 and TRBJ2-7; TRBD2 matches 11 bases. The CDR3 contains 15 residues. With V trimmed by 2 bases and J by 5 bases, 5 bases remained unmatched. Looked up from germline, CDR1 is SEHNR and CDR2 is FQNEAQ (reference sequence). DNA of the CDR3: TGTGCCAGCAGCTTAACTAGCGGGAGTTTCGACGAGCAGTACTTC. This translates into CASSLTSGSFDEQYF. Together with reference TRBV7-9 and TRBJ2-7, the CDR3 gives the full variable domain: DTGVSQNPRHKITKRGQNVTFRCDPISEHNRLYWYRQTLGQGPEFLTYFQNEAQLEKSRLLSDRFSAERPKGSFSTLEIQRTEQGDSAMYLCASSLTSGSFDEQYFGPGTRLTVT.

The V and J genes are TRBV7-9 and TRBJ2-2; 12 nucleotides match TRBD2. This CDR3 contains 16 residues. V lost 4 bases and J lost 5; bases outside the gene matches: 5. Germline-derived CDR1 and CDR2 are SEHNR and FQNEAQ (reference sequence). The chain's CDR3 is CASSSILAGGTGELFF. DNA for the CDR3: TGTGCCAGCAGCTCCATACTAGCGGGGGGTACCGGGGAGCTGTTTTTT.

The chain has TRBV7-2 and TRBJ1-2; D call uncertain. This CDR3 has 13 residues. V was cut by 3 bases and J by 0 bases, with 5 bases left in between. Germline-derived CDR1 and CDR2 are SGHTA and FQGNSA. The CDR3 DNA reads TGTGCCAGCAGCTTTACCTCTAACTATGGCTACACCTTC. Translation: CASSFTSNYGYTF.

This clone has more than one count but fewer than ten. The same CDR3 also results from other DNA sequences found in this sample. The J gene is TRBJ2-3, the V gene TRBV5-1; TRBD2 agrees at 7 bases. Germline loops: CDR1 SGHRS, CDR2 YFSETQ. Trimming at V came to 0 bases and at J to 4 bases, leaving 2 bases not matched to a gene. This CDR3 contains 14 residues. The CDR3 protein is CASSLGGSSDTQYF. DNA of the CDR3: TGCGCCAGCAGCTTGGGCGGGAGCTCAGATACGCAGTATTTT.

The rearrangement uses TRBV9 and TRBJ2-5, with D possibly TRBD2 on 6 matching bases. From germline, CDR1 is SGDLS and CDR2 YYNGEE. The CDR3 extends over 14 amino acids. V was pared by 0 bases and J by 5 bases, with 11 bases between. The CDR3 loop reads CASSVEGRSETQYF. In nucleotides, the CDR3 is TGTGCCAGCAGCGTAGAGGGGAGGTCGGAGACCCAGTACTTC.

The CDR3 DNA reads TGTGCCATCTCTATCGACGACGGAGGCAATCAGCCCCAGCATTTT. Protein product: CAISIDDGGNQPQHF. The chain carries TRBV10-3 and TRBJ1-5; D call uncertain. The CDR3 has 15 residues. V dropped 8 bases and J dropped 2 bases, with 16 bases sitting between them. CDR1 and CDR2 from the germline V gene are ENHRY and SYGVKD.

V is TRBV5-1 and J is TRBJ1-2; D is undetermined. Germline V gene lookup returns CDR1 SGHRS and CDR2 YFSETQ. The CDR3 contains 13 residues. Trimming took off 4 bases at V and 6 bases at J, with 13 bases between the two ends. The CDR3 nucleotides are TGCGCCAGCAGCATCACCCCGGGCAATGGCTACACCTTC. This sequence encodes CASSITPGNGYTF.

J is TRBJ1-2 and V is TRBV5-4; 7 bases match TRBD1. Trimming cost V 4 bases and J 8 bases; bases outside gene matches: 14. Germline CDR1 and CDR2: SGHNT and YYREEE (reference sequence). The CDR3 has 15 amino acids. DNA for the CDR3: TGTGCCAGCAGCCGCACAGGGGTCAAAGCGGAAGGCTACACCTTC. It specifies CASSRTGVKAEGYTF.

This clone was recorded a few times. This sequence joins TRBV11-2 and TRBJ2-5; D uncertain. Looked up from germline, CDR1 is SGHAT and CDR2 is FQNNGV. This CDR3 has 14 residues. V lost 4 bases to trimming and J lost 1 base, with 10 bases between them. The CDR3 nucleotides are TGTGCCAGCAGCTACACCGGACCCCAAGAGACCCAGTACTTC. Protein product: CASSYTGPQETQYF.

V usage is TRBV5-1 and J usage is TRBJ2-2; TRBD2 matches 7 bases. Germline V lookup: CDR1 SGHRS, CDR2 YFSETQ. V was pared by 1 base and J by 6 bases, with 9 bases of the junction left unmatched. The CDR3 length is 16 residues. CDR3 in DNA: TGCGCCAGCAGCTTGATCCCGGCTAGCGGAGCCGGGGAGCTGTTTTTT. Translating gives CASSLIPASGAGELFF.